The 28 T cell receptor beta chains below come from one sample, sequenced in a study of blood T cell repertoires in COVID-19. TCRdb keeps only in-frame clones here, not all; method: immunoSEQ multiplex PCR. Among tens of thousands of clones, roughly 90% were seen once, and the ten largest hold about 5%. The sample was peripheral blood. Receptors were obtained from a man in his fifties or sixties with COVID-19, enrolled during active disease.

This chain uses TRBV18 with TRBJ2-1, with 10 bases lining up with TRBD2. The CDR3 runs 15 residues. Trimming took 2 bases from V and 8 from J; bases not matched to a gene: 6. The germline V gene encodes CDR1 KGHSH and CDR2 LQKENI. Here the CDR3 reads CASSPKREGFDEQFF. DNA for the CDR3: TGTGCCAGCTCACCAAAGCGGGAGGGGTTTGATGAGCAGTTCTTC.

This clone was observed once. The chain has TRBV19 and TRBJ2-4; TRBD1 matches at 9 bases. Trimming at V came to 3 bases and at J to 2 bases, leaving 8 bases not matched to a gene. CDR1 LNHDA and CDR2 SQIVND come from the germline V gene (reference sequence). The CDR3 is made up of 17 amino acids. CDR3 nucleotide sequence: TGTGCCAGTAGTATCCGCACAGGGGGCACATCCAAAAACATTCAGTACTTC. This translates into CASSIRTGGTSKNIQYF.

The chain couples TRBV2 to TRBJ2-1, with D perhaps matching TRBD1 (6 bases). V lost 3 bases and J 2 bases, leaving 8 bases between the germline ends. The CDR3 extends over 14 amino acids. Germline CDR1 reads SNHLY; CDR2 reads FYNNEI. The CDR3 DNA reads as TGTGCCAGCAGTGACAGGGGAACCTACAATGAGCAGTTCTTC. Amino acids: CASSDRGTYNEQFF.

The chain combines TRBV7-9 with TRBJ2-3; 7 positions match TRBD2. CDR1 and CDR2 from the germline V gene are SEHNR and FQNEAQ (reference sequence). This CDR3 comprises 14 residues. Trimming removed 9 bases from V and 3 bases from J; junction bases left unmatched: 9. The DNA for the CDR3 is TGTGCCAGTGATAGAGGCGGGAGAACAGATACGCAGTATTTT. As protein: CASDRGGRTDTQYF. Drawing the rest from reference TRBV7-9 and TRBJ2-3, the complete variable domain is DTGVSQNPRHKITKRGQNVTFRCDPISEHNRLYWYRQTLGQGPEFLTYFQNEAQLEKSRLLSDRFSAERPKGSFSTLEIQRTEQGDSAMYLCASDRGGRTDTQYFGPGTRLTVL.

This chain links TRBV5-5 with TRBJ2-7, with TRBD2 matching over 9 bases. The V segment lost 5 bases and the J segment 3 bases; nucleotides outside the gene matches: 9. This CDR3 comprises 15 residues. Per germline, CDR1 SGHKS and CDR2 YYEKEE (reference sequence). The CDR3 protein is CASSDGASGNYEQYF. The CDR3, as DNA: TGTGCCAGCAGTGATGGAGCTAGCGGGAACTACGAGCAGTACTTC. The entire variable domain, with the rest obtained from reference TRBV5-5 and TRBJ2-7, is as follows: DAGVTQSPTHLIKTRGQQVTLRCSPISGHKSVSWYQQVLGQGPQFIFQYYEKEERGRGNFPDRFSARQFPNYSSELNVNALLLGDSALYLCASSDGASGNYEQYFGPGTRLTVT.

The chain couples TRBV2 to TRBJ2-3; possible D gene TRBD2, 5 bases. Germline values: CDR1 SNHLY, CDR2 FYNNEI. V lost 5 bases, J lost 3 bases, and 18 bases lay in between. The CDR3 is made up of 16 amino acids. This CDR3 is CASSHRAVWETDTQYF. The CDR3 DNA is TGTGCCAGCAGTCACCGGGCCGTTTGGGAGACAGATACGCAGTATTTT.

This clone was seen a single time. The rearrangement links TRBV10-3 to TRBJ1-5; 10 bases map to TRBD1. The germline V gene encodes CDR1 ENHRY and CDR2 SYGVKD. This CDR3 contains 17 residues. V gave up 6 bases and J gave up 7 bases; unmatched junction bases: 15. CDR3 sequence reads: CAISPAGTGVPGQPQHF. The CDR3, as DNA: TGTGCCATCAGCCCCGCCGGGACAGGGGTACCGGGGCAGCCCCAGCATTTT.

The chain combines TRBV19 with TRBJ2-7; tentatively, D is TRBD2 (6 bases). Trimming cost V 4 bases and J 6 bases, with 16 bases left between them. Germline V gene lookup returns CDR1 LNHDA and CDR2 SQIVND (reference sequence). The CDR3 contains 14 residues. In DNA, the CDR3 is TGTGCCAGTAGTACGGCAGGGAGGTCTCGCGAGCAGTACTTC. It yields the protein CASSTAGRSREQYF.

The CDR3 DNA follows: TGTGCCAGCAGTTTAGACAGTTTTCAGCCCCAGCATTTT. This translates into CASSLDSFQPQHF. This rearrangement joins TRBV6-5 to TRBJ1-5, with TRBD1 as a possible D gene (5 bases). Germline-derived CDR1 and CDR2 are MNHEY and SVGAGI. CDR3 length: 13 residues. With 4 bases removed from V and 6 bases from J, the gap between germline ends came to 10 bases.

This chain connects TRBV7-9 to TRBJ2-7, with 9 bases identical to TRBD1. This CDR3 has 12 residues. The germline CDR1 and CDR2 sequences are SEHNR and FQNEAQ (reference sequence). CDR3: CATGQGAYEQYF. The CDR3 DNA reads TGTGCAACGGGACAGGGAGCCTACGAGCAGTACTTC.

The sample holds a few counts of this clone. The chain recombines TRBV15 with TRBJ1-1; TRBD1 might be the D (6 bases). Trimming left V 3 bases short and J 4 bases short, with 9 bases between. The CDR3 contains 13 residues. Germline V gives CDR1 LNHNV, CDR2 YYDKDF (reference sequence). The DNA for the CDR3 is TGTGCCACCAGCAGGGGAGGGGGCACTGAAGCTTTCTTT. Its translation: CATSRGGGTEAFF.

This chain uses TRBV5-6 with TRBJ2-7, with 8 bases aligning to TRBD2. Germline trimming cut 7 bases from V and 6 bases from J; bases unmatched to any gene: 18. This CDR3 spans 16 amino acids. Germline V gene data show CDR1 as SGHDT and CDR2 as YYEEEE. CDR3 sequence (DNA): TGTGCCAGCGGTCACCGTGCCCCGGGGGGGCCGCGCGAGCAGTACTTC. Amino acid sequence: CASGHRAPGGPREQYF. Based on the CDR3 plus reference TRBV5-6 and TRBJ2-7, the full variable domain is DAGVTQSPTHLIKTRGQQVTLRCSPKSGHDTVSWYQQALGQGPQFIFQYYEEEERQRGNFPDRFSGHQFPNYSSELNVNALLLGDSALYLCASGHRAPGGPREQYFGPGTRLTVT.

The chain combines TRBV9 with TRBJ2-7; TRBD2 aligns across 14 bases. Trimming took 2 bases from V and 3 from J; bases not matched to a gene: 1. CDR3 length: 15 residues. The germline CDR1 and CDR2 sequences are SGDLS and YYNGEE. The CDR3 nucleotides read TGTGCCAGCAGCGTGGGGACTAGCGGGGGCTACGAGCAGTACTTC. The encoded protein is CASSVGTSGGYEQYF.

V is TRBV3-1 (or the pseudogene TRBV3-2) and J is TRBJ1-3; a weak D match, TRBD1 (5 bases). The CDR3 extends over 15 amino acids. V was cut by 3 bases and J by 4 bases, with 13 bases left in between. From germline, CDR1 is LGHDT and CDR2 YNNKEL (reference sequence). CDR3 loop: CASSHAGTQGNTIYF. As DNA, the CDR3 is TGTGCCAGCAGCCATGCCGGGACTCAAGGAAACACCATATATTTT.

V is TRBV5-1 and J is TRBJ1-2; a possible D gene is TRBD1 (5 bases). Germline CDR1 and CDR2: SGHRS and YFSETQ. This CDR3 contains 13 residues. With 3 bases removed from V and 7 bases from J, the gap between germline ends came to 13 bases. This CDR3 is CASSSAGYRGYTF. As DNA, the CDR3 is TGCGCCAGCAGCTCCGCAGGGTATCGTGGCTACACCTTC.

The chain employs TRBV18 and TRBJ2-7, with 10 positions matching TRBD2. The CDR3 is made up of 16 amino acids. The germline V gene has CDR1 KGHSH and CDR2 LQKENI. With V trimmed by 2 bases and J by 2 bases, 6 bases remained unmatched. The CDR3 DNA follows: TGTGCCAGCTCACCAGAGGGACTAGCGCTCGCCTACGAGCAGTACTTC. Protein: CASSPEGLALAYEQYF.

The chain recombines TRBV28 with TRBJ2-7; 8 bases fit TRBD2. CDR1 is MDHEN and CDR2 is SYDVKM in the germline V gene. CDR3 length: 17 amino acids. With 7 bases clipped from V and 1 base from J, the junction kept 15 bases outside the gene matches. The CDR3 DNA follows: TGTGCCAGCACAAACGCGGGAGGACACTGGGATTCCTACGAGCAGTACTTC. Protein: CASTNAGGHWDSYEQYF.

The CDR3 is CAWSVQQGAETGELFF. Here the CDR3 DNA reads TGTGCCTGGAGTGTGCAGCAGGGGGCGGAAACCGGGGAGCTGTTTTTT. V and J are TRBV30 and TRBJ2-2, with 8 bases aligning to TRBD1. The CDR3 is 16 residues long. Germline V gene lookup returns CDR1 GTSNPN and CDR2 SVGIG (reference sequence). Trimming took 0 bases from V and 5 from J; bases not matched to a gene: 8.

This clone is a singleton in its sample. The rearrangement joins TRBV5-4 to TRBJ1-4, with 9 bases matching TRBD1. This CDR3 is 15 amino acids long. Germline V gene lookup returns CDR1 SGHNT and CDR2 YYREEE (reference sequence). The V and J ends lost 3 bases and 7 bases, in that order; junction bases with no gene match: 7. CDR3: CASSSGTGLLEKLFF. In DNA form, the CDR3 reads TGTGCCAGCAGCTCCGGGACAGGGCTTCTTGAAAAACTGTTTTTT. The variable domain in full, with the rest retrieved from reference TRBV5-4 and TRBJ1-4, is ETGVTQSPTHLIKTRGQQVTLRCSSQSGHNTVSWYQQALGQGPQFIFQYYREEENGRGNFPPRFSGLQFPNYSSELNVNALELDDSALYLCASSSGTGLLEKLFFGSGTQLSVL.

The rearrangement uses TRBV7-2 and TRBJ2-2, with 7 bases that match TRBD1. From germline, CDR1 is SGHTA and CDR2 FQGNSA. The J segment lost 4 bases and the V segment lost 6 bases, leaving 11 bases of the junction unmatched. The CDR3 covers 16 residues. CDR3 residues: CASSPQSAGGTGELFF. The CDR3 bases are TGTGCCAGCAGTCCTCAGTCGGCAGGGGGCACCGGGGAGCTGTTTTTT.

The genes are TRBV5-1 and TRBJ2-1; TRBD1 is a possible D gene (6 bases). Germline CDR1 SGHRS, CDR2 YFSETQ. V lost 4 bases to trimming and J lost 7 bases, with 12 bases between them. This CDR3 is built from 13 residues. CDR3 loop: CASSHRDTNEQFF. The CDR3 DNA reads TGCGCCAGCAGCCACCGGGACACAAATGAGCAGTTCTTC.

V and J are TRBV29-1 and TRBJ1-2, with 9 bases aligning to TRBD1. CDR1 and CDR2 (germline): SQVTM, ANQGSEA. The V and J ends lost 0 bases and 4 bases, in that order; junction bases with no gene match: 0. This CDR3 has 13 amino acids. The CDR3 sequence: CSVEETGGYGYTF. The CDR3 DNA reads as TGCAGCGTTGAAGAGACAGGGGGCTATGGCTACACCTTC.

The chain carries TRBV5-1 and TRBJ2-1; D is possibly TRBD1 (5 bases). Germline CDR1 and CDR2: SGHRS and YFSETQ. Trimming took off 0 bases at V and 3 bases at J, with 13 bases between the two ends. This CDR3 is built from 16 residues. CDR3 coding DNA: TGCGCCAGCAGCTTGGAAAGGGGATTGAGCTACAATGAGCAGTTCTTC. This encodes CASSLERGLSYNEQFF.

V is TRBV4-2 and J is TRBJ2-7; TRBD2 is a possible D gene (6 bases). The length of the CDR3 is 15 residues. V was clipped by 0 bases and J by 3 bases, with 12 bases between them. Germline CDR1 is LGHNA and CDR2 is YNFKEQ. Here the CDR3 DNA reads TGTGCCAGCAGCCAAGATTCTAGCGAGGGCTACGAGCAGTACTTC. Translated, it gives CASSQDSSEGYEQYF.

V gene TRBV5-1 combines with J gene TRBJ1-2; maybe TRBD1 (5 bases). CDR1 and CDR2 (germline): SGHRS, YFSETQ. The CDR3 is 15 residues long. The V gene lost 1 base and the J gene lost 8 bases, with 18 bases spanning the gap. The CDR3 DNA sequence: TGCGCCAGCAGCTTGAGGCCCCCGACAGACGGGGGCTACACCTTC. Translating it yields CASSLRPPTDGGYTF. Drawing the rest from reference TRBV5-1 and TRBJ1-2, the complete variable domain is KAGVTQTPRYLIKTRGQQVTLSCSPISGHRSVSWYQQTPGQGLQFLFEYFSETQRNKGNFPGRFSGRQFSNSRSEMNVSTLELGDSALYLCASSLRPPTDGGYTFGSGTRLTVV.

The gene calls are TRBV3-1 (or the pseudogene TRBV3-2) and TRBJ1-1; D is undetermined. CDR3 length: 12 amino acids. CDR1 is LGHDT and CDR2 is YNNKEL in the germline V gene (reference sequence). Trimming took 4 bases from V and 6 from J, leaving 9 bases between them. The CDR3 DNA sequence: TGTGCCAGCAGCCCCCCCCAGGCTGAAGCTTTCTTT. Its translation is CASSPPQAEAFF.

The chain recombines TRBV7-8 with TRBJ2-1; D gene unclear. Germline V gene lookup returns CDR1 SGHVS and CDR2 FQNEAQ. V was trimmed by 4 bases and J by 1 base, leaving 11 bases between them. This CDR3 contains 15 residues. The CDR3, as DNA: TGTGCCAGCAGCTGGGTCCTAGGATCCTACAATGAGCAGTTCTTC. Its protein is CASSWVLGSYNEQFF.

The genes are TRBV10-2 and TRBJ2-5; tentatively, D is TRBD2 (5 bases). Trimming removed 7 bases at V and 2 bases at J, with 11 bases between. The CDR3 sequence is 13 residues long. The germline CDR1 and CDR2 sequences are WSHSY and SAAADI. The CDR3 sequence: CASMWRSQETQYF. In nucleotides, the CDR3 is TGCGCCAGCATGTGGAGGAGTCAAGAGACCCAGTACTTC.